Below, 18 T cell receptor beta chains from the same sample are listed, as sequenced in a study of T cells in Graves' hyperthyroidism and ophthalmopathy. RNA transcripts were the template for amplifying TCR beta CDR3 regions. TCR CDR3 regions were first amplified by RT-PCR with HTBI primers. MiXCR, run by TCRdb on the multiplex PCR reads, gives a single entry per CDR3 protein. Here the sample spans 540,000 or so distinct CDR3 sequences, less than 20% being singletons. Sequencing used blood. Receptors originate from a woman between 25 and 40 years old with Graves' hyperthyroidism.

The chain employs TRBV28 and TRBJ2-7; D not certain. V gave up 8 bases and J gave up 5 bases, with 13 bases separating them. The germline V gene has CDR1 MDHEN and CDR2 SYDVKM. The CDR3 runs to 12 residues. CDR3 amino acids: CASVTGFHEQYF. Here the CDR3 DNA reads TGTGCCAGCGTAACGGGCTTCCACGAGCAGTACTTC. The complete variable domain, with remaining parts taken from reference TRBV28 and TRBJ2-7, reads DVKVTQSSRYLVKRTGEKVFLECVQDMDHENMFWYRQDPGLGLRLIYFSYDVKMKEKGDIPEGYSVSREKKERFSLILESASTNQTSMYLCASVTGFHEQYFGPGTRLTVT.

A note on this clonotype: A much bigger clone sits one base away, suggesting this may be a read error. The chain links TRBV2 to TRBJ2-1, with 9 bases that match TRBD2. Germline V gene sequence: CDR1 SNHLY, CDR2 FYNNEI. CDR3 length: 15 amino acids. CDR3 nucleotides: TGTGCCAGCAGTACCGGGACTAGCTCCTACAATGAGCAGTCCTTC. This codes for CASSTGTSSYNEQSF.

At least ten counts were recorded for this clonotype. This chain joins TRBV5-1 and TRBJ2-1, with 7 bases identical to TRBD1. Looked up from germline, CDR1 is SGHRS and CDR2 is YFSETQ. Trimming cost V 2 bases and J 8 bases; bases outside gene matches: 10. This CDR3 is 15 amino acids long. The CDR3 is CASSFIKQGLDEQFF. The CDR3 nucleotides are TGCGCCAGCAGCTTCATTAAACAGGGGTTGGATGAGCAGTTCTTC.

The chain carries TRBV20-1 and TRBJ2-4; 10 bases line up with TRBD2. After removal of 1 base from V and 5 bases from J, the junction contained 8 bases not matched to a gene. The CDR3 length is 16 residues. Germline CDR1 DFQATT, CDR2 SNEGSKA (reference sequence). The CDR3 sequence is CSARASSGRAENIQYF. The CDR3 bases are TGCAGTGCTAGAGCCTCAAGCGGGAGGGCCGAAAACATTCAGTACTTC.

Many counts were recorded for this clonotype. The CDR3: CASSWGHPNEQFF. The CDR3 bases are TGTGCCAGCAGCTGGGGACACCCCAATGAGCAGTTCTTC. The chain couples TRBV7-6 to TRBJ2-1; maybe TRBD1 (6 bases). This CDR3 region has 13 residues. V was shortened by 4 bases and J by 6 bases, with 10 bases between the two germline ends. From germline, CDR1 is SGHVS and CDR2 FNYEAQ.

The sample holds many counts of this clonotype. The genes are TRBV20-1 and TRBJ2-7; 8 positions match TRBD1. The CDR3 covers 14 residues. CDR1 is DFQATT and CDR2 is SNEGSKA in the germline V gene (reference sequence). Trimming cost V 5 bases and J 6 bases; bases outside gene matches: 12. The CDR3: CSAGQMDRVSEQYF. The DNA of the CDR3 is TGCAGTGCTGGACAGATGGACAGGGTTTCCGAGCAGTACTTC.

This chain links TRBV27 with TRBJ2-7; TRBD2 might be the D (6 bases). The CDR3 is 15 amino acids. CDR1 and CDR2 from the germline V gene are MNHEY and SMNVEV (reference sequence). Trimming shortened V by 6 bases and J by 0 bases, and 15 bases separated the two germline ends. CDR3 nucleotide sequence: TGTGCCAGCAGACTTAGCTCGCGGGACTCCTACGAGCAGTACTTC. Amino acids: CASRLSSRDSYEQYF.

Many counts were recorded for this clonotype. This chain links TRBV30 with TRBJ1-2; no definite D call. V was shortened by 0 bases and J by 8 bases, with 16 bases between the two germline ends. Germline CDR1 reads GTSNPN; CDR2 reads SVGIG (reference sequence). The CDR3 totals 14 residues. The CDR3 DNA sequence: TGTGCCTGGAGTGTACCGTACCCCCCAGGAGGCTACACCTTC. Its translation is CAWSVPYPPGGYTF.

This clonotype has a count of ten or more. The chain has TRBV18 and TRBJ2-1; D uncertain. CDR3 size: 12 residues. The V gene lost 3 bases and the J gene lost 6 bases, with 6 bases spanning the gap. Germline CDR1 and CDR2: KGHSH and LQKENI. DNA for the CDR3: TGTGCCAGCTCACCTAGTCTCAATGAGCAGTTCTTC. Translated: CASSPSLNEQFF. The whole variable domain, remainder taken from reference TRBV18 and TRBJ2-1, is NAGVMQNPRHLVRRRGQEARLRCSPMKGHSHVYWYRQLPEEGLKFMVYLQKENIIDESGMPKERFSAEFPKEGPSILRIQQVVRGDSAAYFCASSPSLNEQFFGPGTRLTVL.

Ten or more counts support this clonotype. This sequence joins TRBV29-1 and TRBJ1-1, with D possibly matching TRBD1 (5 bases). CDR3 size: 11 residues. Germline V gene data show CDR1 as SQVTM and CDR2 as ANQGSEA. V lost 6 bases to trimming and J lost 4 bases, with 9 bases between them. In DNA, the CDR3 is TGCAGCGTCCGGGGGGTCACTGAAGCTTTCTTT. The encoded protein is CSVRGVTEAFF.

This clonotype was observed a few times. The CDR3 coding sequence is TGCGCCACCCGAAAAGTTGGAGAGGACACTGAAGCTTTCTTT. Encoded protein: CATRKVGEDTEAFF. The genes are TRBV4-1 and TRBJ1-1; D not certain. V was shortened by 10 bases and J by 3 bases, with 18 bases between the two germline ends. This CDR3 is built from 14 residues. Germline V gene data show CDR1 as MGHRA and CDR2 as YSYEKL.

This clonotype was detected many times. V gene TRBV10-3 combines with J gene TRBJ1-1; 8 bases map to TRBD1. The CDR3 spans 15 residues. The germline CDR1 and CDR2 sequences are ENHRY and SYGVKD. V lost 0 bases, J lost 3 bases, and 3 bases stayed unmatched. Written as DNA, the CDR3 is TGTGCCATCAGTGAGTCATTGGACAGGGACACTGAAGCTTTCTTT. It codes for CAISESLDRDTEAFF.

Remarks on this clonotype: This may stem from a read error, because a much larger clone lies one nucleotide away. The chain combines TRBV20-1 with TRBJ2-1; D is unclear. The CDR3 is 13 residues long. Trimming cost V 6 bases and J 6 bases, with 15 bases left between them. The V gene's germline CDR1 is DFQATT and CDR2 SNEGSKA (reference sequence). The CDR3 loop is CSAPPPGRNEQFF. Written as DNA, the CDR3 is TGCAGTGCCCCTCCCCCGGGCCGCAATGAGCAGTTCTTC.

V and J are TRBV20-1 and TRBJ2-7, with 10 bases aligning to TRBD2. The germline V gene has CDR1 DFQATT and CDR2 SNEGSKA (reference sequence). The CDR3 sequence is 14 residues long. This CDR3 is CSVETSGTTYEQYF. The CDR3 bases are TGCAGCGTTGAAACTAGCGGGACCACCTACGAGCAGTACTTC.

In this sample, this clonotype turned up many times. This CDR3 reads CASSFSRLAGMYNEQFF. The DNA of the CDR3 is TGTGCCAGCAGCTTCTCGAGACTAGCGGGAATGTACAATGAGCAGTTCTTC. The genes are TRBV7-2 and TRBJ2-1; 11 bases are a match to TRBD2. From germline, CDR1 is SGHTA and CDR2 FQGNSA. CDR3 length equals 17 residues. V was pared by 3 bases and J by 4 bases, with 8 bases of the junction left unmatched.

As to this clonotype: Since a much larger clone is just one base distant, this may be a read error. The CDR3, as DNA: TGTGCCAGCAGTTTAGGGGCAACGAGCTACGAGCAGTACTTC. Protein: CASSLGATSYEQYF. The chain uses TRBV27 and TRBJ2-7; TRBD1 is a possible D gene (5 bases). V gave up 2 bases and J gave up 3 bases, with 11 bases separating them. The CDR3 loop spans 14 amino acids. Per the germline V gene, CDR1 is MNHEY and CDR2 is SMNVEV (reference sequence).

In its sample, this clonotype was seen many times. The chain links TRBV2 to TRBJ2-1, with a possible D match to TRBD1 (6 bases). Germline lookup yields CDR1 SNHLY and CDR2 FYNNEI. The length of the CDR3 is 13 residues. Between the trimmed V and J ends, which lost 5 bases and 7 bases, there was a span of 12 bases. The CDR3 here is CASSQQGSNEQFF. The CDR3 nucleotides read TGTGCCAGCAGTCAACAGGGCTCTAATGAGCAGTTCTTC.

There are many counts of this clonotype. This chain connects TRBV6-1 to TRBJ2-7, with TRBD2 as a possible D gene (6 bases). The CDR3 totals 14 residues. Germline V gene data show CDR1 as MNHNS and CDR2 as SASEGT. Trimming stripped 5 bases from V and 4 bases from J, with 15 bases between. CDR3 in amino acids: CASSLGGSRYEQYF. DNA of the CDR3: TGTGCCAGCAGTTTAGGAGGGAGTCGTTACGAGCAGTACTTC.